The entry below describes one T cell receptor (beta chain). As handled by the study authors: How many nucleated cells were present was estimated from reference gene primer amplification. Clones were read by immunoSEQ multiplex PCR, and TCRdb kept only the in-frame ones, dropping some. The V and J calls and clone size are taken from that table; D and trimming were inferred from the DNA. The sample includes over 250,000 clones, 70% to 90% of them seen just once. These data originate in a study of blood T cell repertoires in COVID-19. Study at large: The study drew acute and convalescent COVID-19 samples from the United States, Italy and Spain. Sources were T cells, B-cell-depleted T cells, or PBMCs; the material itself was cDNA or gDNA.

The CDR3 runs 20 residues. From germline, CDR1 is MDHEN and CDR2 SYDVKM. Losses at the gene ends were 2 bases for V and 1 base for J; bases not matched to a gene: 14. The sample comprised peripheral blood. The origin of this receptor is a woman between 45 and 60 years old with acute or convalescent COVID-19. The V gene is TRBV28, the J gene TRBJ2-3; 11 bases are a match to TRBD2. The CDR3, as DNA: TGTGCCAGCAGTTTAATCAGGGGCCTACTAGCGGGAGTGGGCACAGATACGCAGTATTTT. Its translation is CASSLIRGLLAGVGTDTQYF.